Below are 19 T cell receptor beta chains sequenced from a single sample in a study of blood T cell repertoires in COVID-19. The protocol was immunoSEQ multiplex PCR, while the TCRdb copy is restricted to in-frame clones and leaves out a portion. The sample yields 230,000 or so clones, just over 85% seen once. What was sequenced was PBMCs or T cells enriched from blood (not recorded which). These receptors were taken from a woman aged 40-49 years with acute COVID-19.

This chain connects TRBV27 to TRBJ2-7, with D possibly TRBD1 on 6 matching bases. The V gene's germline CDR1 is MNHEY and CDR2 SMNVEV (reference sequence). The CDR3 extends over 15 amino acids. V dropped 3 bases and J dropped 4 bases, with 16 bases sitting between them. The CDR3 protein is CASSFSGQGQYEQYF. As DNA, the CDR3 is TGTGCCAGCAGTTTTTCTGGCCAGGGACAATACGAGCAGTACTTC.

The rearrangement joins TRBV5-6 to TRBJ2-1; TRBD2 agrees at 9 bases. This CDR3 region has 12 residues. Germline CDR1 reads SGHDT; CDR2 reads YYEEEE. With 4 bases clipped from V and 10 bases from J, the junction kept 3 bases outside the gene matches. The CDR3 here is CASSNLAGEQFF. The CDR3, as DNA: TGTGCCAGCAGCAACCTAGCGGGGGAGCAGTTCTTC. The full variable domain, in which reference TRBV5-6 and TRBJ2-1 provide the parts outside the CDR3, is DAGVTQSPTHLIKTRGQQVTLRCSPKSGHDTVSWYQQALGQGPQFIFQYYEEEERQRGNFPDRFSGHQFPNYSSELNVNALLLGDSALYLCASSNLAGEQFFGPGTRLTVL.

This rearrangement joins TRBV13 to TRBJ1-1, with D tentatively TRBD1 (5 bases). The CDR3 extends over 15 amino acids. The ends were cut back, 2 bases at V and 1 base at J, with 11 bases in the middle. Germline assignment: CDR1 PRHDT and CDR2 FYEKMQ (reference sequence). The DNA for the CDR3 is TGTGCCAGCAGCTTACTGCAGGGAAAGAACACTGAAGCTTTCTTT. It translates to CASSLLQGKNTEAFF.

This chain connects TRBV12-3 or TRBV12-4 to TRBJ1-2; 8 nucleotides line up with TRBD1. CDR3 length: 13 residues. Trimming removed 6 bases from V and 4 bases from J; junction bases left unmatched: 4. The DNA of the CDR3 is TGTGCCAGCAGCCAGACAGGGGTCTATGGCTACACCTTC. As protein: CASSQTGVYGYTF.

This clone was picked up one time. The V gene is TRBV7-2, the J gene TRBJ1-3; the D is unclear. V lost 2 bases to trimming and J lost 11 bases, with 7 bases between them. This CDR3 spans 11 amino acids. Germline lookup yields CDR1 SGHTA and CDR2 FQGNSA. The CDR3 reads CASSLSAAIYF. CDR3 nucleotides: TGTGCCAGCAGCTTATCGGCGGCCATATATTTT.

The chain carries TRBV6-5 and TRBJ2-7; D possibly corresponds to TRBD2 (5 bases). The CDR3 sequence is 15 residues long. Trimming stripped 6 bases from V and 6 bases from J, with 21 bases between. The germline CDR1 and CDR2 sequences are MNHEY and SVGAGI. CDR3 sequence: CASSKDRTLVGEQYV. CDR3 nucleotides: TGTGCCAGCAGCAAGGACCGGACTTTGGTTGGCGAGCAGTACGTC.

The gene calls are TRBV11-2 and TRBJ1-6; no clear D gene. There are 19 residues in the CDR3. V was trimmed by 5 bases and J by 8 bases, leaving 28 bases between them. CDR1 is SGHAT, CDR2 FQNNGV, per germline. For the CDR3, the DNA is TGTGCCAGCAGCCCATCCTGGCTCCGTAAGATTCCCCCCTATTCACCCCTCCACTTT. Its protein is CASSPSWLRKIPPYSPLHF.

This clone was recorded only once. The chain joins TRBV9 to TRBJ2-1; 8 bases line up with TRBD2. The CDR3 length is 14 residues. Germline CDR1 and CDR2: SGDLS and YYNGEE. With V trimmed by 4 bases and J by 9 bases, 9 bases remained unmatched. The CDR3 loop is CASSPRAGEAEQFF. CDR3 DNA sequence: TGTGCCAGCAGCCCGAGAGCGGGGGAGGCTGAGCAGTTCTTC.

The rearrangement links TRBV7-9 to TRBJ2-2, with 9 bases that match TRBD1. CDR1 and CDR2 from the germline V gene are SEHNR and FQNEAQ (reference sequence). There are 14 residues in the CDR3. V was pared by 5 bases and J by 6 bases, with 4 bases of the junction left unmatched. The CDR3 spells CASSGGQGAGELFF. The CDR3 DNA is TGTGCCAGCAGCGGGGGACAGGGAGCCGGGGAGCTGTTTTTT.

V and J are TRBV3-1 (or the pseudogene TRBV3-2) and TRBJ2-3; D is undetermined. In germline, CDR1 is LGHDT, CDR2 YNNKEL (reference sequence). With 4 bases removed from V and 3 bases from J, the gap between germline ends came to 8 bases. CDR3 size: 13 residues. CDR3 region: CASSRDWTDTQYF. CDR3 in DNA: TGTGCCAGCAGCCGCGACTGGACAGATACGCAGTATTTT.

The chain carries TRBV5-1 and TRBJ1-2; perhaps TRBD1 as D (6 bases). The CDR3 spans 15 residues. Per germline, CDR1 SGHRS and CDR2 YFSETQ. V was cut by 1 base and J by 0 bases, with 10 bases left in between. The chain's CDR3 is CASSLRTATNYGYTF. The CDR3 coding sequence is TGCGCCAGCAGCTTGAGGACAGCCACTAACTATGGCTACACCTTC.

This clone was detected once. The chain employs TRBV12-3 or TRBV12-4 and TRBJ1-2; the D is unclear. Trimming pared 3 bases from V and 8 bases from J, leaving 13 bases between. CDR3 length: 13 amino acids. CDR3 region: CASSFKGSGGYTF. The CDR3 nucleotides read TGTGCCAGCAGTTTCAAGGGTTCGGGAGGCTACACCTTC.

The chain carries TRBV18 and TRBJ1-5, with 7 bases aligning to TRBD1. The ends lost 4 bases at V and 3 bases at J; junction bases unmatched: 9. Germline-derived CDR1 and CDR2 are KGHSH and LQKENI. The CDR3 consists of 16 residues. This CDR3 is CASSQQTGSFNQPQHF. As DNA, the CDR3 is TGTGCCAGCTCACAACAGACAGGGTCTTTCAATCAGCCCCAGCATTTT.

The chain joins TRBV18 to TRBJ2-7; a weak D match, TRBD2 (5 bases). CDR1 KGHSH and CDR2 LQKENI come from the germline V gene. V was trimmed by 4 bases and J by 3 bases, leaving 10 bases between them. The CDR3 is 13 amino acids. In DNA, the CDR3 is TGTGCCAGCTCACTAGCGAGGGACTACGAGCAGTACTTC. Protein: CASSLARDYEQYF.

The V call is TRBV19, the J call TRBJ2-2, with D tentatively TRBD1 (6 bases). This CDR3 is 13 amino acids long. Trimming stripped 5 bases from V and 7 bases from J, with 11 bases between. Germline V CDR1 and CDR2: LNHDA, SQIVND (reference sequence). The CDR3 sequence is CASSLQGVGELFF. The CDR3 DNA reads TGTGCCAGTAGTCTACAGGGAGTCGGGGAGCTGTTTTTT.

The genes are TRBV2 and TRBJ1-1, with TRBD1 matching 7 bases. Germline V lookup: CDR1 SNHLY, CDR2 FYNNEI. The CDR3 runs to 14 residues. J was trimmed by 6 bases and V by 1 base; bases with no gene match: 5. The DNA of the CDR3 is TGTGCCAGCAGTGAAGATAGGGGGCGGGCTGAAGCTTTCTTT. Its translation: CASSEDRGRAEAFF.

The chain carries TRBV12-3 or TRBV12-4 and TRBJ1-5; D gene uncertain. Trimming removed 5 bases from V and 5 bases from J, with 10 bases in between. The CDR3 covers 13 residues. The CDR3 is CASSPEGDQPQHF. CDR3 nucleotide sequence: TGTGCCAGCAGTCCCGAGGGAGATCAGCCCCAGCATTTT.

V is TRBV5-6 and J is TRBJ1-5, with 8 bases identical to TRBD1. In germline, CDR1 is SGHDT, CDR2 YYEEEE. The CDR3 is made up of 15 amino acids. The junction had 10 bases not matched to a gene; V was cut back by 4 bases and J by 7 bases. CDR3 DNA sequence: TGTGCCAGCAGCCTGGAGACAGGGGTGGGCCAGCCCCAGCATTTT. Amino acids: CASSLETGVGQPQHF.

This clone has a single count. This chain joins TRBV5-1 and TRBJ1-3; D possibly corresponds to TRBD1 (6 bases). The CDR3 totals 15 residues. Between the trimmed V and J ends, which lost 0 bases and 7 bases, there was a span of 14 bases. From germline, CDR1 is SGHRS and CDR2 YFSETQ. In nucleotides, the CDR3 is TGCGCCAGCAGCTTGGATGGCCAGGGGCGGAACACCATATATTTT. Translating it yields CASSLDGQGRNTIYF.